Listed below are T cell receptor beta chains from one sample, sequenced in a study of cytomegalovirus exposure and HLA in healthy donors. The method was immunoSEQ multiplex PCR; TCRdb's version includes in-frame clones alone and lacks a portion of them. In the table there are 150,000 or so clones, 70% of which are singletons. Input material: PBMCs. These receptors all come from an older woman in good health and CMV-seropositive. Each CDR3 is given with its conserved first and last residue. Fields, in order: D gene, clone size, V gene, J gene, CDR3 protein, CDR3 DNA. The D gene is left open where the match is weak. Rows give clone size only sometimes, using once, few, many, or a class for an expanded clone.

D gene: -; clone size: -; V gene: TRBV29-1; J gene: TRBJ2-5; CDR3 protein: CSVGYETQYF; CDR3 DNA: TGCAGCGTTGGTTATGAGACCCAGTACTTC
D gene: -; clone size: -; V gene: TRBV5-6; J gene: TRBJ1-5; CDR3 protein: CASSLGQSNQPQHF; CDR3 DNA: TGTGCCAGCAGCTTGGGACAGTCCAATCAGCCCCAGCATTTT
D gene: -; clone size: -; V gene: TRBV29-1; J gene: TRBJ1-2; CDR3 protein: CSVEGGEYGYTF; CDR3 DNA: TGCAGCGTTGAAGGGGGCGAGTATGGCTACACCTTC
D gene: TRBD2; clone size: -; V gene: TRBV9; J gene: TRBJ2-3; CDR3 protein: CASSASSGADTQYF; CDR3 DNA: TGTGCCAGCAGCGCTTCTAGCGGCGCAGATACGCAGTATTTT
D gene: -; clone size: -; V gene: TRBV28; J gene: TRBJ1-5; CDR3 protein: CASTEGWVEPQHF; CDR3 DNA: TGTGCCAGCACCGAGGGTTGGGTGGAGCCCCAGCATTTT
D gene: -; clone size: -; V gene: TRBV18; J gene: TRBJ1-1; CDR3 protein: CASSPTGGADTEAFF; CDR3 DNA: TGTGCCAGCTCGCCGACAGGCGGAGCTGACACTGAAGCTTTCTTT
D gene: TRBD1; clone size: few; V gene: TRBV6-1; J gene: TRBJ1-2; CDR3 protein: CASRVGTANYGYTF; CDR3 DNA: TGTGCCAGCAGAGTTGGGACAGCAAACTATGGCTACACCTTC
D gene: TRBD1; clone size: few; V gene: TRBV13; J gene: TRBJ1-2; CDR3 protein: CASSFGQGWSDYGYTF; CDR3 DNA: TGTGCCAGCAGCTTCGGACAGGGGTGGAGTGACTATGGCTACACCTTC
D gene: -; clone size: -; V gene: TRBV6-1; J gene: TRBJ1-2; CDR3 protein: CAGSGEGRYGYTF; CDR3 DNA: TGTGCCGGCAGTGGGGAGGGTAGGTATGGCTACACCTTC
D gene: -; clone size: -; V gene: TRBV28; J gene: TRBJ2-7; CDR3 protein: CAGKGDPYSYEQYF; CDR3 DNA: TGTGCCGGCAAGGGGGACCCCTACTCCTACGAGCAGTACTTC
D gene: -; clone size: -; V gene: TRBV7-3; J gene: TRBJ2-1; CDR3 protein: CASSPAGRHNEQFF; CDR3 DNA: TGTGCCAGCAGCCCCGCGGGCCGGCACAATGAGCAGTTCTTC
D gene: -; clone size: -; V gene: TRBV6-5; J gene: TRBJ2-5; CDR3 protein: CASRRGQETQYF; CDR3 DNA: TGTGCCAGCAGACGGGGGCAAGAGACCCAGTACTTC
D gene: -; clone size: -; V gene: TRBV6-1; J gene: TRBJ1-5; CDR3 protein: CASSDLWGGNQPQHF; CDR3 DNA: TGTGCCAGCAGTGATCTTTGGGGAGGCAATCAGCCCCAGCATTTT
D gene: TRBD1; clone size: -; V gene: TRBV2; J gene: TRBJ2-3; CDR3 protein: CASSETGTGSDTQYF; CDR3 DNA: TGTGCCAGCAGTGAAACCGGGACAGGGTCAGATACGCAGTATTTT
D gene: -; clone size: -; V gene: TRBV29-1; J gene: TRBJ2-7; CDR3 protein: CSVVDGSAHEQYF; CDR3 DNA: TGCAGCGTTGTCGATGGGAGTGCCCACGAGCAGTACTTC
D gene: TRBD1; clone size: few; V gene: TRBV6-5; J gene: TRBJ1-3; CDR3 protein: CASSYGQDPGNTIYF; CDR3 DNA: TGTGCCAGCAGTTACGGACAGGACCCTGGAAACACCATATATTTT
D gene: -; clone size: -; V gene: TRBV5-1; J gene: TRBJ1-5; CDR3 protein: CASSTGADQPQHF; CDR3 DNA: TGCGCCAGCAGCACCGGAGCCGATCAGCCCCAGCATTTT
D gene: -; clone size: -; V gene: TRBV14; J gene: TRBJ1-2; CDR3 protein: CASSQFGGADYGYTF; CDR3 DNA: TGTGCCAGCAGCCAATTTGGGGGCGCCGACTATGGCTACACCTTC
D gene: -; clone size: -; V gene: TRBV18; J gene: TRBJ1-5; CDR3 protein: CASSPQGSYQPQHF; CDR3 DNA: TGTGCCAGCTCACCACAGGGGTCTTATCAGCCCCAGCATTTT
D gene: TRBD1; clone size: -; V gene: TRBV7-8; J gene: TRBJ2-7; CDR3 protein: CASSSLQGPPSYEQYF; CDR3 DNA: TGTGCCAGCAGCAGCTTACAGGGGCCCCCCTCCTACGAGCAGTACTTC
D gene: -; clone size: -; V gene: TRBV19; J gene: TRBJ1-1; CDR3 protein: CASSEGLNTEAFF; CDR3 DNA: TGTGCCAGTAGCGAGGGATTGAACACTGAAGCTTTCTTT
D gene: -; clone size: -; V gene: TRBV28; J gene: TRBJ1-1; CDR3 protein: CASRQTGISTEAFF; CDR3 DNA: TGTGCCAGCAGACAAACAGGGATATCAACTGAAGCTTTCTTT
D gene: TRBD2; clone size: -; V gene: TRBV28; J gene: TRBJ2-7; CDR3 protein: CASSLRSGRPPYEQYF; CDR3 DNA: TGTGCCAGCAGTTTGCGGAGCGGGAGGCCTCCCTACGAGCAGTACTTC
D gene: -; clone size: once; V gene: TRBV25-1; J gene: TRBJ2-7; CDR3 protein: CASSESREQYF; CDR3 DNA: TGTGCCAGCAGTGAATCGCGCGAGCAGTACTTC
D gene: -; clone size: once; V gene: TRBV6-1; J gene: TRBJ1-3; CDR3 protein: CASSEMSSGNTIYF; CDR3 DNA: TGTGCCAGCAGTGAAATGAGCTCTGGAAACACCATATATTTT
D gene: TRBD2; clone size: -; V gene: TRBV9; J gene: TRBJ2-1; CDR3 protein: CASSVLGTSGREQFF; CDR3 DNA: TGTGCCAGCAGCGTTCTGGGGACTAGCGGGAGAGAGCAGTTCTTC
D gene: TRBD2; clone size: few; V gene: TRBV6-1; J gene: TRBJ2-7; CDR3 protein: CATVLAQLADYEQYF; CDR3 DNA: TGTGCCACCGTATTAGCCCAACTAGCGGATTACGAGCAGTACTTC
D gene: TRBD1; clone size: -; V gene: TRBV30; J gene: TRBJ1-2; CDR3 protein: CAGYRGRDGYNF; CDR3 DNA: TGTGCCGGTTACAGGGGTAGGGACGGCTACAACTTC
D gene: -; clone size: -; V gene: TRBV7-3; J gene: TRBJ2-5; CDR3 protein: CASSPTGFGETQYF; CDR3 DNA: TGTGCCAGCAGTCCTACAGGGTTTGGAGAGACCCAGTACTTC
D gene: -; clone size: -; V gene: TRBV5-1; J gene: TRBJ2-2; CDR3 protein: CASRMDRENTGELFF; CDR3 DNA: TGCGCCAGCAGGATGGACAGAGAGAACACCGGGGAGCTGTTTTTT
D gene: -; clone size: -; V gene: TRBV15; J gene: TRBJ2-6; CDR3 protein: CATSRGSPGLAANVLTF; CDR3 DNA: TGTGCCACCAGCAGAGGGTCCCCCGGACTGGCGGCCAACGTCCTGACTTTC
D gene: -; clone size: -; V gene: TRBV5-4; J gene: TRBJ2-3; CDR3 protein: CASSLARSSADTQYF; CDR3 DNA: TGTGCCAGCAGCTTGGCCCGGAGTAGCGCAGATACGCAGTATTTT
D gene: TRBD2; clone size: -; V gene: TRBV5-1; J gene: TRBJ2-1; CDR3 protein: CASKAGTSVLNEQFF; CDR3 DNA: TGCGCCAGCAAAGCCGGGACTAGCGTTTTGAATGAGCAGTTCTTC
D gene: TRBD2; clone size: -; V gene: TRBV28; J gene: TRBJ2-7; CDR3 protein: CASSLPPGTSGYEQYF; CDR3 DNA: TGTGCCAGCAGTTTACCCCCGGGGACTAGCGGTTACGAGCAGTACTTC
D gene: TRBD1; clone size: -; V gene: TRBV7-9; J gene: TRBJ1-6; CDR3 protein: CASSQTGEGSPLHF; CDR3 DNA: TGTGCCAGCAGCCAGACAGGGGAAGGTTCACCCCTCCACTTT
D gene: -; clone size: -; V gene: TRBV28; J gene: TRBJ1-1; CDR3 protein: CASSQANTEAFF; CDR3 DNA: TGTGCCAGCAGTCAGGCAAACACTGAAGCTTTCTTT
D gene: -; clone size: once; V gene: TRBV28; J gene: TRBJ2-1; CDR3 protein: CASRQGEQFF; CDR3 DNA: TGTGCCAGCAGACAGGGTGAGCAGTTCTTC
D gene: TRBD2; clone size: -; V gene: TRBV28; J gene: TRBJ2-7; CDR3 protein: CASSLVPSGKEQYF; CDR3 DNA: TGTGCCAGCAGTTTGGTGCCTAGCGGGAAAGAGCAGTACTTC
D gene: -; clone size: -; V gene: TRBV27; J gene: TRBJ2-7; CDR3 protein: CASSPRGSSYEQYF; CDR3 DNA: TGTGCCAGCAGTCCAAGGGGGAGCTCCTACGAGCAGTACTTC
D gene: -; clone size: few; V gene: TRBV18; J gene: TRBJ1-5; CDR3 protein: CASSPGHNSNQPQHF; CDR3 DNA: TGTGCCAGCTCACCTGGACATAATAGCAATCAGCCCCAGCATTTT
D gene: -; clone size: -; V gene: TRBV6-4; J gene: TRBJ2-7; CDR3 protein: CATTGGSRCKCEQYF; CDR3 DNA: TGTGCCACCACAGGAGGGAGTAGGTGTAAATGCGAGCAGTACTTC
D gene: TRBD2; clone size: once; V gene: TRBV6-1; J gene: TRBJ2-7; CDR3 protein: CASSGGTSGSDYEQYF; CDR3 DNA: TGTGCCAGCAGTGGAGGGACTAGCGGGAGCGATTACGAGCAGTACTTC
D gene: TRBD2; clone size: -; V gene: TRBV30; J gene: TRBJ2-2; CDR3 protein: CAWSRPGGGTGELFF; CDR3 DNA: TGTGCCTGGAGTCGCCCCGGGGGGGGCACCGGGGAGCTGTTTTTT
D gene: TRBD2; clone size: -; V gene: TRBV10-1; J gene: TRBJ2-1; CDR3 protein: CASSGGEGTTYNEQFF; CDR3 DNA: TGCGCCAGCAGTGGGGGTGAAGGGACTACCTACAATGAGCAGTTCTTC
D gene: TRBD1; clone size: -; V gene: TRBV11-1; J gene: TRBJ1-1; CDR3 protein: CASSLLTGRGTEAFF; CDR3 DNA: TGTGCCAGCAGCTTATTGACAGGGCGAGGCACTGAAGCTTTCTTT
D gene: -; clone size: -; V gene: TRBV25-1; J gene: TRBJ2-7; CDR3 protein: CASSVTSTTYEQYF; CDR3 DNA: TGTGCCAGCAGTGTAACTAGCACAACCTACGAGCAGTACTTC
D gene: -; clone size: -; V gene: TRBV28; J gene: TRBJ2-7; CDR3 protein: CASSLGGAGVGEQYF; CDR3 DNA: TGTGCCAGCAGTTTAGGGGGGGCGGGAGTGGGGGAGCAGTACTTC
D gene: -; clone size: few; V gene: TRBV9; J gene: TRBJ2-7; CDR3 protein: CASSVALSPNEQYF; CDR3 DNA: TGTGCCAGCAGCGTAGCCCTGAGCCCGAACGAGCAGTACTTC
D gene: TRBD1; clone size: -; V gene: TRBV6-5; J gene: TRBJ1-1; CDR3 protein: CASSYTRQGPNTEAFF; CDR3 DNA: TGTGCCAGCAGTTACACACGACAGGGGCCGAACACTGAAGCTTTCTTT
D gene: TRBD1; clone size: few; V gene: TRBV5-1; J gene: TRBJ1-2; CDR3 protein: CASSFTGTGNRYTF; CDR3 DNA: TGCGCCAGCAGCTTTACCGGGACAGGGAATCGCTACACCTTC
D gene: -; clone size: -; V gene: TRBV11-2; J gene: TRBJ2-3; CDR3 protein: CASSLGGTTSTDTQYF; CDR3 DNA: TGTGCCAGCAGCTTAGGAGGTACCACTAGCACAGATACGCAGTATTTT